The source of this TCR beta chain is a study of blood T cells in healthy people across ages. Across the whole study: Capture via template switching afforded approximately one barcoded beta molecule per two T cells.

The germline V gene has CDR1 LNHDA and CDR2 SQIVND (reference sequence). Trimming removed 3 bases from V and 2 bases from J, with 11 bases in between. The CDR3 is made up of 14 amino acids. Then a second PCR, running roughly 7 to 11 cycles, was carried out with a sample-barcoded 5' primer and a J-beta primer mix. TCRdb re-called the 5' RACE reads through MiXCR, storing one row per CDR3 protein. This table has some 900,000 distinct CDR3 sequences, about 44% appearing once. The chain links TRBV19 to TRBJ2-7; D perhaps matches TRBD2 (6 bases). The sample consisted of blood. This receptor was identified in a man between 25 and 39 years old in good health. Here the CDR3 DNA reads TGTGCCAGTAGTATGGTCGGGAGCGCCTACGAGCAGTACTTC. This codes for CASSMVGSAYEQYF.